These 9 T cell receptor beta chains were sequenced from one sample in a study of early stage breast cancer tumors. Clones were read by immunoSEQ multiplex PCR, and TCRdb kept only the in-frame ones, dropping some. The sample records about 69,000 clones, about 85% being singletons. The sequenced sample was blood. These receptors originate from a person aged 35-50 years with breast cancer.

This rearrangement joins TRBV7-8 to TRBJ1-3, with 7 bases aligning to TRBD1. V lost 1 base and J lost 3; bases outside the gene matches: 6. The CDR3 sequence is 16 residues long. Germline lookup yields CDR1 SGHVS and CDR2 FQNEAQ. CDR3 protein: CASSLGRGILGNTIYF. Written as DNA, the CDR3 is TGTGCCAGCAGCTTAGGCAGGGGGATACTTGGAAACACCATATATTTT. Full variable domain (outside the CDR3, taken from reference TRBV7-8 and TRBJ1-3): GAGVSQSPRYKVAKRGQDVALRCDPISGHVSLFWYQQALGQGPEFLTYFQNEAQLDKSGLPSDRFFAERPEGSVSTLKIQRTQQEDSAVYLCASSLGRGILGNTIYFGEGSWLTVV.

The chain combines TRBV9 with TRBJ2-2; D possibly corresponds to TRBD1 (5 bases). The CDR3 is 13 amino acids. Germline CDR1 SGDLS, CDR2 YYNGEE. The germline V and J ends were trimmed by 6 bases and 7 bases, with 13 bases remaining between them. Here the CDR3 reads CASKGFGNGELFF. The CDR3 DNA reads as TGTGCCAGCAAGGGGTTTGGAAACGGGGAGCTGTTTTTT.

The chain couples TRBV2 to TRBJ2-1; D unclear. V was shortened by 7 bases and J by 4 bases, with 2 bases between the two germline ends. There are 10 residues in the CDR3. Germline V gene sequence: CDR1 SNHLY, CDR2 FYNNEI. CDR3 nucleotides: TGTGCCAGCAAATACAATGAGCAGTTCTTC. This encodes CASKYNEQFF.

The chain carries TRBV6-1 and TRBJ1-5; D is ambiguous. V was shortened by 1 base and J by 11 bases, with 15 bases between the two germline ends. In germline, CDR1 is MNHNS, CDR2 SASEGT. The CDR3 covers 14 residues. Here the CDR3 reads CASSEGAGVTAQHF. CDR3 nucleotides: TGTGCCAGCAGTGAAGGGGCAGGTGTTACGGCCCAGCATTTT.

This sequence joins TRBV6-5 and TRBJ1-2, with a tentative D call TRBD1 (5 bases). V was shortened by 2 bases and J by 5 bases, with 12 bases between the two germline ends. Germline V gene lookup returns CDR1 MNHEY and CDR2 SVGAGI. This CDR3 contains 14 residues. CDR3 nucleotide sequence: TGTGCCAGCAGTTACACCAGGGTAGGATATGGCTACACCTTC. Amino acid sequence: CASSYTRVGYGYTF.

The chain employs TRBV21-1 and TRBJ2-7; TRBD2, the D gene given by the table, was not confirmed from the DNA. TRBV21-1 is assigned pseudogene status. CDR3 length: 17 residues. CDR3 sequence (DNA): TGTGCCAGCAGCCTCACCGGGGCTAGCGGGAGATACTACGAGCAGTACTTC. Translated, it gives CASSLTGASGRYYEQYF.

The chain employs TRBV27 and TRBJ2-7; D uncertain. Between the trimmed V and J ends, which lost 0 bases and 3 bases, there was a span of 6 bases. The CDR3 is 13 amino acids. Germline CDR1 MNHEY, CDR2 SMNVEV (reference sequence). The chain's CDR3 is CASSLSVGYEQYF. Here the CDR3 DNA reads TGTGCCAGCAGTTTATCGGTTGGCTACGAGCAGTACTTC.

The gene calls are TRBV19 and TRBJ2-7; 7 nucleotides align to TRBD2. The trim removed 3 bases at V and 4 bases at J, leaving 24 bases unmatched. Germline V lookup: CDR1 LNHDA, CDR2 SQIVND (reference sequence). This CDR3 has 20 residues. CDR3 loop: CASSMGGTGVGGGSRYEQYF. Here the CDR3 DNA reads TGTGCCAGTAGTATGGGGGGGACTGGCGTTGGTGGCGGGAGTAGGTACGAGCAGTACTTC.

V gene TRBV28 combines with J gene TRBJ2-7, with 7 positions matching TRBD1. This CDR3 spans 14 amino acids. Germline loops: CDR1 MDHEN, CDR2 SYDVKM. The V and J ends lost 6 bases and 2 bases, in that order; junction bases with no gene match: 7. CDR3: CASRRTGGAYEQYF. Here the CDR3 DNA reads TGTGCCAGCAGAAGGACAGGTGGAGCCTACGAGCAGTACTTC.